The subject of this entry is one T cell receptor (beta chain). Trimming removed 0 bases from V and 8 bases from J, with 7 bases in between. CDR3 size: 12 residues. CDR1 is MGHRA and CDR2 is YSYEKL in the germline V gene. The repertoire was sequenced with immunoSEQ multiplex PCR; TCRdb's copy has only in-frame clones and lacks some. Among 15,000 to 20,000 clones listed, about 88% were seen once. The data stem from a study of OX40 agonist ivuxolimab in advanced cancers. This receptor was identified in an adult with an advanced solid tumor such as melanoma, head and neck, liver or kidney cancer. The sequencing here drew on CD4+ or CD8+ T cells sorted from blood, taken in a trial of the OX40 agonist ivuxolimab. V and J are TRBV4-1 and TRBJ1-1; D is unresolved. The CDR3 sequence: CASSQDGLEAFF. The CDR3 region has the DNA TGCGCCAGCAGCCAAGATGGGCTAGAAGCTTTCTTT.